This TCR beta chain originates from a study of STAT3 mutations in large granular lymphocyte leukemia. Study-wide findings and caveats: In several patients, dominant TCR clone burden exceeded STAT3 mutant burden. Differing intervals and regimens complicate linking therapy response to clone burden. After therapy, about 35% of the 18 patients switched clonotypes, all new clones STAT3 wild type. In T-cell large granular lymphocyte leukemia, about half of patients showed multiple immunodominant subclonotypes.

Generated by immunoSEQ multiplex PCR, the TCRdb table keeps only in-frame clones and is missing some. The table lists roughly 11,000 clones, about three quarters of them singletons. Germline V gene lookup returns CDR1 SQVTM and CDR2 ANQGSEA. The ends lost 3 bases at V and 0 bases at J; junction bases unmatched: 9. The CDR3 contains 17 residues. For this clone: The antigen is unknown.

The V call is TRBV29-1, the J call TRBJ2-3; 10 bases map to TRBD1. The sample consisted of peripheral blood mononuclear cells. The clonotype originates from a man in his 60s with T-cell large granular lymphocyte leukemia. Some clones in this sample may be carry-over from other donors' samples. The CDR3 loop is CSVDEGTGVLSTDTQYF. CDR3 nucleotide sequence: TGCAGCGTTGATGAGGGGACAGGGGTTCTTAGCACAGATACGCAGTATTTT.